This T cell receptor (beta chain) originates from a study of blood T cell repertoires in COVID-19. Using immunoSEQ multiplex PCR, the repertoire was profiled, and TCRdb retains in-frame clones only, with some absent. The sample carries 350,000 to 450,000 clones, more than 70% recorded once. The CDR3 contains 13 residues. V was trimmed by 2 bases and J by 2 bases, leaving 5 bases between them. The germline V gene has CDR1 SGHRS and CDR2 YFSETQ. The chain is built from TRBV5-1 and TRBJ2-1; D remains ambiguous. Sequencing used peripheral blood. The source is a man in his forties with acute or convalescent COVID-19. The CDR3 sequence: CASSFPTYNEQFF. Here the CDR3 DNA reads TGCGCCAGCAGCTTCCCCACCTACAATGAGCAGTTCTTC.